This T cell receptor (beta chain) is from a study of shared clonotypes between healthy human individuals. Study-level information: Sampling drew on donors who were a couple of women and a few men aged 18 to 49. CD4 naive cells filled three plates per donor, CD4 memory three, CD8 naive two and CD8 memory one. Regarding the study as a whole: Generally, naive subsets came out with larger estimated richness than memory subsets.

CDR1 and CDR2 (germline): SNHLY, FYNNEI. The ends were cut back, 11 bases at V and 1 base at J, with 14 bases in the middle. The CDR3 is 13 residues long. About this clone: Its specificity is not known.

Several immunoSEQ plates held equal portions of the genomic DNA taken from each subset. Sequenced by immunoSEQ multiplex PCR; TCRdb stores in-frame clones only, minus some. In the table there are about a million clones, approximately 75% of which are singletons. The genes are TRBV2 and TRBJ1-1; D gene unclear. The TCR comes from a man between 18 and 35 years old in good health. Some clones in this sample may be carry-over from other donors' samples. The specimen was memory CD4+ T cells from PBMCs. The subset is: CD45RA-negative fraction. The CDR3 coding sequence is TGTGCCTCCACATCAGACCCGAACACTGAAGCTTTCTTT. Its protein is CASTSDPNTEAFF. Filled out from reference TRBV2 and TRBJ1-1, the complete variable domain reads EPEVTQTPSHQVTQMGQEVILRCVPISNHLYFYWYRQILGQKVEFLVSFYNNEISEKSEIFDDQFSVERPDGSNFTLKIRSTKLEDSAMYFCASTSDPNTEAFFGQGTRLTVV.